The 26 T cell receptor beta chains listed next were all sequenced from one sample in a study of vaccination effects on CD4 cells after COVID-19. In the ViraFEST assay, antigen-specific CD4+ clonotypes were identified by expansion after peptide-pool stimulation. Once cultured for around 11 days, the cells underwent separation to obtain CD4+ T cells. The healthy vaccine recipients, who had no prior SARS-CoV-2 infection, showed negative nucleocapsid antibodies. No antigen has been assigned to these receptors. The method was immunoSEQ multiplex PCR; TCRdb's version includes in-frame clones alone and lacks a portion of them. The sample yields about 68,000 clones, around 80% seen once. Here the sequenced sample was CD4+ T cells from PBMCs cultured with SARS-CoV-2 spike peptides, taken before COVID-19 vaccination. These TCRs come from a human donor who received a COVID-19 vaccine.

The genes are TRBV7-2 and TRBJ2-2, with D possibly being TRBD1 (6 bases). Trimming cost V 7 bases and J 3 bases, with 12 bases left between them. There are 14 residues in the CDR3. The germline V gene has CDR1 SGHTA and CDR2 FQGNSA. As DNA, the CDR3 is TGTGCCAGCAACATACAGGGAGACACCGGGGAGCTGTTTTTT. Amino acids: CASNIQGDTGELFF.

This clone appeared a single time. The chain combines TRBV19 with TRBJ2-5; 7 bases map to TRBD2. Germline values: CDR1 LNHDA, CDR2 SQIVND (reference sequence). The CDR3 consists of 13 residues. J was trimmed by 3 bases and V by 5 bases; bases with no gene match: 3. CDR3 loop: CASSLLAEETQYF. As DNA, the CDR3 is TGTGCCAGTAGTCTGCTAGCGGAAGAGACCCAGTACTTC. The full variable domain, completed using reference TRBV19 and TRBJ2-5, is DGGITQSPKYLFRKEGQNVTLSCEQNLNHDAMYWYRQDPGQGLRLIYYSQIVNDFQKGDIAEGYSVSREKKESFPLTVTSAQKNPTAFYLCASSLLAEETQYFGPGTRLLVL.

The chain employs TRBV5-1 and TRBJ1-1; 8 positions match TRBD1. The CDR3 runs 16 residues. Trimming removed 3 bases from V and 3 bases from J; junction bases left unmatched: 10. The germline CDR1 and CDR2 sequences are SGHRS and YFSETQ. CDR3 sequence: CASSSYRGNLDTEAFF. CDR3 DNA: TGCGCCAGCAGCTCGTACAGGGGGAATTTAGACACTGAAGCTTTCTTT.

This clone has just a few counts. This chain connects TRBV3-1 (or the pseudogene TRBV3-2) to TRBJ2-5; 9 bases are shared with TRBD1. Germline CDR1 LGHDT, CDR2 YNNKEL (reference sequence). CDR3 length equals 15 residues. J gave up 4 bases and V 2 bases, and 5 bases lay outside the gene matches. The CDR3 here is CASSQLRGQGETQYF. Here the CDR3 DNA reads TGTGCCAGCAGCCAATTACGGGGACAGGGAGAGACCCAGTACTTC.

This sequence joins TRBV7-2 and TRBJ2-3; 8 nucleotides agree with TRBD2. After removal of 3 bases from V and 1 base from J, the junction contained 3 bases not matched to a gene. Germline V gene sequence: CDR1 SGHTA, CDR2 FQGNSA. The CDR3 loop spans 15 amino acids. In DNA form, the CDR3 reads TGTGCCAGCAGCTTGTATAGCGGGGGCACAGATACGCAGTATTTT. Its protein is CASSLYSGGTDTQYF. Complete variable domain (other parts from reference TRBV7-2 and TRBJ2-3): GAGVSQSPSNKVTEKGKDVELRCDPISGHTALYWYRQSLGQGLEFLIYFQGNSAPDKSGLPSDRFSAERTGGSVSTLTIQRTQQEDSAVYLCASSLYSGGTDTQYFGPGTRLTVL.

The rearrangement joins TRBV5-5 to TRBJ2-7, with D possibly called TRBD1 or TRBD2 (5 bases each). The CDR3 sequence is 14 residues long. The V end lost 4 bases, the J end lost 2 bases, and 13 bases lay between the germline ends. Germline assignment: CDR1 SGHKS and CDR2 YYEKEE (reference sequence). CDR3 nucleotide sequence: TGTGCCAGCAGCCTGGGGGATTCGGCCTACGAGCAGTACGTC. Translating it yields CASSLGDSAYEQYV.

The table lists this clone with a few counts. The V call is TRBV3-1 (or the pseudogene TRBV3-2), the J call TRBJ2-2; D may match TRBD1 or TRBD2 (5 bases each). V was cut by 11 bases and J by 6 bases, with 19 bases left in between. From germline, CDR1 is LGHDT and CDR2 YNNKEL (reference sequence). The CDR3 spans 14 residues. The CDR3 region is CAVGVSIIAGELFF. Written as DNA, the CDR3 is TGTGCCGTGGGGGTTTCTATTATCGCCGGGGAGCTGTTTTTT.

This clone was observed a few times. For the CDR3, the DNA is TGTGCCACCAGTGATCGCCGCGGTAAAGAGACCCAGTACTTC. It yields the protein CATSDRRGKETQYF. This chain joins TRBV24-1 and TRBJ2-5, with D unresolved. Germline assignment: CDR1 KGHDR and CDR2 SFDVKD. V was clipped by 3 bases and J by 3 bases, with 10 bases between them. The CDR3 runs 14 residues.

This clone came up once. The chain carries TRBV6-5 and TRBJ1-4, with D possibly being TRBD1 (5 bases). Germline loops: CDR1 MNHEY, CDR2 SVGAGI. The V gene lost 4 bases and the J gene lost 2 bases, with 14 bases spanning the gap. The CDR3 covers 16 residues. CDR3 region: CASSLGGSATNEKLFF. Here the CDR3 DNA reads TGTGCCAGCAGTTTGGGGGGGAGTGCGACTAATGAAAAACTGTTTTTT.

CDR3 sequence reads: CASSYSGLAGGQTDTQYF. CDR3 nucleotide sequence: TGCGCCAGCAGCTACTCCGGACTAGCGGGGGGGCAAACAGATACGCAGTATTTT. The chain joins TRBV5-1 to TRBJ2-3, with TRBD2 matching 15 bases. J was trimmed by 3 bases and V by 3 bases; bases with no gene match: 8. CDR1 and CDR2 from the germline V gene are SGHRS and YFSETQ. This CDR3 has 18 residues.

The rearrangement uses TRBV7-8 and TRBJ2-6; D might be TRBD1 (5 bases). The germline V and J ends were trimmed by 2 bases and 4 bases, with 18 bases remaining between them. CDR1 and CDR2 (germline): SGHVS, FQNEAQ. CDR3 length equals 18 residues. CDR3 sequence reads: CASSLRRPGPTGANVLTF. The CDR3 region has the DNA TGTGCCAGCAGCTTACGCCGGCCAGGGCCTACCGGGGCCAACGTCCTGACTTTC. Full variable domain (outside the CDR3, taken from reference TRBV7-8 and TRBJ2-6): GAGVSQSPRYKVAKRGQDVALRCDPISGHVSLFWYQQALGQGPEFLTYFQNEAQLDKSGLPSDRFFAERPEGSVSTLKIQRTQQEDSAVYLCASSLRRPGPTGANVLTFGAGSRLTVL.

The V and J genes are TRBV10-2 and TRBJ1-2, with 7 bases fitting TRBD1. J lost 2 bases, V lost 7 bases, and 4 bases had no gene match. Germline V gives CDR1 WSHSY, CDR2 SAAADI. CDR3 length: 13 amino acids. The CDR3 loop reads CASKATGNYGYTF. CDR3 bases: TGCGCCAGCAAAGCGACAGGGAACTATGGCTACACCTTC.

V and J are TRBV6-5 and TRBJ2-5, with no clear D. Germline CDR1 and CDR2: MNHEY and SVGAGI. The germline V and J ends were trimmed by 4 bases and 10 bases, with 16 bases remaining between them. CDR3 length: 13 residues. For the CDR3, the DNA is TGTGCCAGCAGTTCGAACACTCCCCCGAGCCAGTACTTC. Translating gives CASSSNTPPSQYF.

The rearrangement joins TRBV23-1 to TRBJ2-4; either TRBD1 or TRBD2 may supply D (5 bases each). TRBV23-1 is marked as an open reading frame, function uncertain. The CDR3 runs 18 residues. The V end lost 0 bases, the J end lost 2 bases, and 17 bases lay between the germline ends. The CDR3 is CASSQSVIRDGPKNIQYF. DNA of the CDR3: TGCGCCAGCAGTCAATCTGTGATCCGGGACGGACCCAAAAACATTCAGTACTTC.

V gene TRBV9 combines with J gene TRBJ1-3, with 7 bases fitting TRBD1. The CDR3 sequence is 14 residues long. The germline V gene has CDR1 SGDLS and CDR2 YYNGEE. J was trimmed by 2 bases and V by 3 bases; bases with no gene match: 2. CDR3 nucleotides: TGTGCCAGCAGCGCAGACAGGGCTGGAAACACCATATATTTT. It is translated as CASSADRAGNTIYF.

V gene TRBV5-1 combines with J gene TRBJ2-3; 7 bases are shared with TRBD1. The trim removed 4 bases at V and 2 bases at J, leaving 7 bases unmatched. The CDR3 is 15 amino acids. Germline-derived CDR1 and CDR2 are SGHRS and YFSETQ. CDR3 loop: CASSPRTGDTDTQYF. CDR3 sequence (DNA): TGCGCCAGCAGCCCCCGAACAGGGGACACAGATACGCAGTATTTT.

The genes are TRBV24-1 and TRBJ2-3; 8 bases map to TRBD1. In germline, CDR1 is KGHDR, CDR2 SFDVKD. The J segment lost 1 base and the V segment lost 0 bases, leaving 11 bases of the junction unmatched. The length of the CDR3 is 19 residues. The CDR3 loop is CATSDLRDGQGRGTDTQYF. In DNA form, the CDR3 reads TGTGCCACCAGTGATTTGCGGGACGGACAGGGTAGAGGCACAGATACGCAGTATTTT.

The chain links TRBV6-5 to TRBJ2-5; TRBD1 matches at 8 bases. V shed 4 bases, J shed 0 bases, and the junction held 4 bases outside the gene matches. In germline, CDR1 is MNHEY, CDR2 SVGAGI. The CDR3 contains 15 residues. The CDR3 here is CASSSGGPYQETQYF. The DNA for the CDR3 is TGTGCCAGCAGTTCAGGGGGCCCATACCAAGAGACCCAGTACTTC.

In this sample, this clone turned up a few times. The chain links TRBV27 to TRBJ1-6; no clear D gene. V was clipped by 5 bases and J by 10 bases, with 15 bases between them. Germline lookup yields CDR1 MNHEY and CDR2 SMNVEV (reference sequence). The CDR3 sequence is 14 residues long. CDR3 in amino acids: CASSPPVGGSPLHF. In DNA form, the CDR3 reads TGTGCCAGCAGTCCGCCAGTGGGAGGGTCACCCCTCCACTTT.

The CDR3 DNA sequence: TGTGCCAGCAGTTACGTGGCAGGGGATTCACCCCTCCACTTT. It encodes CASSYVAGDSPLHF. The chain is built from TRBV6-5 and TRBJ1-6; a possible D gene is TRBD1 (6 bases). There are 14 residues in the CDR3. Trimming left V 2 bases short and J 8 bases short, with 10 bases between. Germline V gene data show CDR1 as MNHEY and CDR2 as SVGAGI.

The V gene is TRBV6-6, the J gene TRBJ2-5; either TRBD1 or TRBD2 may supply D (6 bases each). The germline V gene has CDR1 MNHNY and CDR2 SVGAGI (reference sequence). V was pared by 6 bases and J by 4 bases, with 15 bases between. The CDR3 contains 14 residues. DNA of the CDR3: TGTGCCAGCAGCGACGGGGGCGGTGGAGAGACCCAGTACTTC. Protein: CASSDGGGGETQYF.

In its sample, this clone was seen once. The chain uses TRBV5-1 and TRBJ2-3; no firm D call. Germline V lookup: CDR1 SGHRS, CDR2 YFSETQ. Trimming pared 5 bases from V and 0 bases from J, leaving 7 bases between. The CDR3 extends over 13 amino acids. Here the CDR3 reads CASRTLSTDTQYF. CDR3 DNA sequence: TGCGCCAGCAGGACCCTTAGCACAGATACGCAGTATTTT.

The CDR3 region is CSVSAGSTEAFF. The CDR3 bases are TGCAGCGTATCGGCGGGGAGCACTGAAGCTTTCTTT. The V and J genes are TRBV29-1 and TRBJ1-1; D uncertain. Trimming took off 6 bases at V and 4 bases at J, with 12 bases between the two ends. Germline CDR1 SQVTM, CDR2 ANQGSEA. This CDR3 has 12 amino acids.

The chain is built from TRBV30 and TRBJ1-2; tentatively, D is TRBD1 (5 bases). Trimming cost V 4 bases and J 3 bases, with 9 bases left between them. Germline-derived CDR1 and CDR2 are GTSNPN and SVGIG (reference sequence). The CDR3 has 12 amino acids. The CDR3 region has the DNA TGTGCCTGGAATCAGGGTCACTATGGCTACACCTTC. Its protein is CAWNQGHYGYTF.

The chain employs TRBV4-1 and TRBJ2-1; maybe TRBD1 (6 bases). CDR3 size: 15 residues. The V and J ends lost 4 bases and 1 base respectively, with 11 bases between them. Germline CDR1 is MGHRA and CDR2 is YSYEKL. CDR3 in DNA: TGCGCCAGCAGCCGAGGACAGATTTCCTACAATGAGCAGTTCTTC. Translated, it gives CASSRGQISYNEQFF.

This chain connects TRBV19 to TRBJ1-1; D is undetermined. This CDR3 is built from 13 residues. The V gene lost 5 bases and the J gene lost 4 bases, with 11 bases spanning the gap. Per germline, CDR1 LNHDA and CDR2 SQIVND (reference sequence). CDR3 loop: CASSVTSGTEAFF. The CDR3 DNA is TGTGCCAGTAGTGTTACCTCCGGCACTGAAGCTTTCTTT.